One and the same sample provided the 16 T cell receptor beta chains below, sequenced in a study of technical replicates of blood from a few donors. Using immunoSEQ multiplex PCR, the repertoire was profiled, and TCRdb retains in-frame clones only, with some absent. The top ten hold roughly 0.25% of the sample, which has about 85,000 clones, 94% seen once. The sequenced sample consisted of T cells isolated from PBMCs. Receptors originate from a human donor in good health.

The J gene is TRBJ2-1, the V gene TRBV6-5; D not certain. The CDR3 loop spans 15 amino acids. The V and J ends lost 0 bases and 4 bases respectively, with 10 bases between them. From germline, CDR1 is MNHEY and CDR2 SVGAGI. DNA for the CDR3: TGTGCCAGCAGTTACTCGCCCGCGATTTACAATGAGCAGTTCTTC. This gives the protein CASSYSPAIYNEQFF.

The chain uses TRBV4-1 and TRBJ2-2, with D possibly matching TRBD1 (6 bases). This CDR3 has 15 residues. V lost 1 base, J lost 3 bases, and 9 bases lay in between. Germline-derived CDR1 and CDR2 are MGHRA and YSYEKL. CDR3 amino acids: CASSQVQGYTGELFF. The CDR3 DNA follows: TGCGCCAGCAGCCAAGTACAGGGTTACACCGGGGAGCTGTTTTTT.

V gene TRBV5-1 combines with J gene TRBJ2-5, with 11 nucleotides matching TRBD2. This CDR3 spans 16 amino acids. V was clipped by 3 bases and J by 3 bases; unmatched bases: 7. Germline V gives CDR1 SGHRS, CDR2 YFSETQ. This chain's CDR3 is CASSWGLAGGKETQYF. The DNA of the CDR3 is TGCGCCAGCAGCTGGGGGCTAGCGGGAGGTAAAGAGACCCAGTACTTC.

This clone was found a few times. The CDR3 spells CASSVGGVGARGTEAFF. The CDR3 region has the DNA TGTGCCAGCAGCGTAGGGGGTGTAGGGGCAAGGGGCACTGAAGCTTTCTTT. V is TRBV9 and J is TRBJ1-1; the D gene is possibly TRBD1 (5 bases). From germline, CDR1 is SGDLS and CDR2 YYNGEE. V gave up 0 bases and J gave up 4 bases, with 19 bases separating them. This CDR3 contains 17 residues.

This sequence joins TRBV5-6 and TRBJ1-5; D remains ambiguous. CDR3 length: 13 residues. The V gene lost 0 bases and the J gene lost 2 bases, with 3 bases spanning the gap. From germline, CDR1 is SGHDT and CDR2 YYEEEE. The DNA for the CDR3 is TGTGCCAGCAGCTTGGCAGGCAATCAGCCCCAGCATTTT. Translation gives CASSLAGNQPQHF.

V usage is TRBV28 and J usage is TRBJ2-5; D possibly corresponds to TRBD2 (5 bases). The CDR3 is made up of 13 amino acids. Germline CDR1 is MDHEN and CDR2 is SYDVKM. V was trimmed by 7 bases and J by 2 bases, leaving 11 bases between them. CDR3 nucleotide sequence: TGTGCCAGCATCCCAAGCGGACAAGAGACCCAGTACTTC. Amino acid sequence: CASIPSGQETQYF.

The chain recombines TRBV28 with TRBJ2-5; D perhaps matches TRBD2 (5 bases). In germline, CDR1 is MDHEN, CDR2 SYDVKM. The CDR3 spans 14 residues. The ends were cut back, 1 base at V and 5 bases at J, with 11 bases in the middle. The CDR3 region has the DNA TGTGCCAGCAGTTTATATGGGCGGGTTGAGACCCAGTACTTC. Translating gives CASSLYGRVETQYF.

Points on this clone: Other nucleotide sequences from this sample produce the same CDR3. This rearrangement joins TRBV19 to TRBJ1-2; possible D gene TRBD1, 5 bases. The CDR3 has 14 residues. Trimming stripped 1 base from V and 2 bases from J, with 8 bases between. CDR1 is LNHDA and CDR2 is SQIVND in the germline V gene (reference sequence). CDR3 nucleotide sequence: TGTGCCAGTAGTATAGTGCGGGGGAACTATGGCTACACCTTC. It is translated as CASSIVRGNYGYTF.

This clone appeared a single time. The gene calls are TRBV19 and TRBJ2-2, with D uncertain. The CDR3 extends over 19 amino acids. CDR1 is LNHDA, CDR2 SQIVND, per germline (reference sequence). V lost 0 bases, J lost 2 bases, and 19 bases lay in between. The CDR3 is CASSIDTGFALFNTGELFF. CDR3 bases: TGTGCCAGTAGTATAGATACCGGGTTCGCACTTTTTAACACCGGGGAGCTGTTTTTT.

The V and J genes are TRBV18 and TRBJ1-2, with D possibly TRBD1 on 5 matching bases. The CDR3 length is 14 residues. The ends were cut back, 3 bases at V and 6 bases at J, with 14 bases in the middle. Looked up from germline, CDR1 is KGHSH and CDR2 is LQKENI. The CDR3 spells CASSPDAGINGYTF. CDR3 bases: TGTGCCAGCTCACCTGATGCAGGGATAAATGGCTACACCTTC.

This rearrangement joins TRBV7-9 to TRBJ2-1; 13 bases match TRBD2. CDR3 length equals 15 residues. The germline V gene has CDR1 SEHNR and CDR2 FQNEAQ (reference sequence). Trimming removed 5 bases from V and 6 bases from J; junction bases left unmatched: 4. As DNA, the CDR3 is TGTGCCAGCAGCCCCGGGACTAGCGGGACCAATGAGCAGTTCTTC. It is translated as CASSPGTSGTNEQFF.

V usage is TRBV4-1 and J usage is TRBJ2-3, with 7 nucleotides matching TRBD2. With V trimmed by 5 bases and J by 0 bases, 5 bases remained unmatched. The CDR3 covers 15 residues. Germline V CDR1 and CDR2: MGHRA, YSYEKL. The CDR3 bases are TGCGCCAGCAGCTCTCCCGGGAGGAGCACAGATACGCAGTATTTT. This encodes CASSSPGRSTDTQYF.

The V and J genes are TRBV5-1 and TRBJ1-2; 12 bases fit TRBD1. Germline V gives CDR1 SGHRS, CDR2 YFSETQ. The CDR3 contains 14 residues. With V trimmed by 4 bases and J by 7 bases, 5 bases remained unmatched. CDR3 residues: CASSGGQGARGYTF. The CDR3 DNA sequence: TGCGCCAGCAGCGGGGGACAGGGGGCGCGTGGCTACACCTTC.

The J gene is TRBJ2-6, the V gene TRBV15, with 7 bases lining up with TRBD2. V trimming: 3 bases; J trimming: 2 bases; junction bases outside the gene matches: 4. CDR1 is LNHNV, CDR2 YYDKDF, per germline (reference sequence). CDR3 length: 16 amino acids. The CDR3 loop reads CATSSTAGPGANVLTF. As DNA, the CDR3 is TGTGCCACCAGCAGCACAGCGGGGCCTGGGGCCAACGTCCTGACTTTC. Variable domain in full (rest from reference TRBV15 and TRBJ2-6): DAMVIQNPRYQVTQFGKPVTLSCSQTLNHNVMYWYQQKSSQAPKLLFHYYDKDFNNEADTPDNFQSRRPNTSFCFLDIRSPGLGDTAMYLCATSSTAGPGANVLTFGAGSRLTVL.

The chain combines TRBV6-1 with TRBJ2-1, with 8 bases lining up with TRBD2. V gave up 2 bases and J gave up 5 bases; unmatched junction bases: 11. Germline V gene data show CDR1 as MNHNS and CDR2 as SASEGT. The CDR3 has 17 amino acids. The CDR3 region is CASSEWSSGSSHNEQFF. As DNA, the CDR3 is TGTGCCAGCAGTGAATGGTCCAGCGGGAGTTCCCACAATGAGCAGTTCTTC.

The V gene is TRBV5-1, the J gene TRBJ2-5, with 8 nucleotides matching TRBD2. Germline V CDR1 and CDR2: SGHRS, YFSETQ. The CDR3 extends over 15 amino acids. V lost 0 bases and J lost 2; bases outside the gene matches: 3. The CDR3: CASSLVASGQETQYF. DNA for the CDR3: TGCGCCAGCAGCTTGGTCGCTAGCGGGCAAGAGACCCAGTACTTC.